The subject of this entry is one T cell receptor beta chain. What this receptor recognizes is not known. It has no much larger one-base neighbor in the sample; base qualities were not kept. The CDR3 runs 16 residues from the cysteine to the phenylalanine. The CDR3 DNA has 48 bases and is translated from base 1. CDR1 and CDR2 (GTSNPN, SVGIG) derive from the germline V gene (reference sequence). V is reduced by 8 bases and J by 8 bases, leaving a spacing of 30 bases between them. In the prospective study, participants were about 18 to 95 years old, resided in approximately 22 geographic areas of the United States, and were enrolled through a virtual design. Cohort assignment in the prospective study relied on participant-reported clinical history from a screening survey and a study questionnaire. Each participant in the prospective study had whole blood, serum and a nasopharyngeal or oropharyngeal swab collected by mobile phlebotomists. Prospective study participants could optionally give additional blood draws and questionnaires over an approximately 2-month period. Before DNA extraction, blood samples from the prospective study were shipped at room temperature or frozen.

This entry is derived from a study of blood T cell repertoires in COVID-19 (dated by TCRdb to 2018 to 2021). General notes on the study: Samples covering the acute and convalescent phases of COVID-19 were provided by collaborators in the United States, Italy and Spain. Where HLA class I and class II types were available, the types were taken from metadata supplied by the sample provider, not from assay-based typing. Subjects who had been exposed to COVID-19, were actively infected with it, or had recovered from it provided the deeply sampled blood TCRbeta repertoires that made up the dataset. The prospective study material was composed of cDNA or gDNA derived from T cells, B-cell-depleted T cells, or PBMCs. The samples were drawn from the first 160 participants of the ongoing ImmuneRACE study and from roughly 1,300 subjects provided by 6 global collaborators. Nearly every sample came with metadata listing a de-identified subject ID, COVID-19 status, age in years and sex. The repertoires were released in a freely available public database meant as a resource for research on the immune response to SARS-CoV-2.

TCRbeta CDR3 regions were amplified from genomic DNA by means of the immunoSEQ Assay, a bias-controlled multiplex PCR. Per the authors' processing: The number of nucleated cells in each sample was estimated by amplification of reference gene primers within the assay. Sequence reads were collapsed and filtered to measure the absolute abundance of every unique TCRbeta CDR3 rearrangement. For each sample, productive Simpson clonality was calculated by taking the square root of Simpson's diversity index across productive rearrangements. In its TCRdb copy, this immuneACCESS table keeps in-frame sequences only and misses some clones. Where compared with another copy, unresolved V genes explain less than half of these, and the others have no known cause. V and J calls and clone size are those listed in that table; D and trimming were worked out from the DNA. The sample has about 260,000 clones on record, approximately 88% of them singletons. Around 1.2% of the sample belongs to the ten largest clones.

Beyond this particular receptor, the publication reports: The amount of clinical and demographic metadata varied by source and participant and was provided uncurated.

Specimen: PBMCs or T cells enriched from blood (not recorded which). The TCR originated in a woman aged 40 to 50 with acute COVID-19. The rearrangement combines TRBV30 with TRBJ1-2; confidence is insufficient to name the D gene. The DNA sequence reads TGTGCCCGGGGAGTTGCGGGTATGGTGGGTCCGCGAGGCTACACCTTC. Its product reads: CARGVAGMVGPRGYTF.